The 11 T cell receptor beta chains presented below share a single source sample, sequenced in a study of cytomegalovirus exposure and HLA in healthy donors. The PCR had 60 Vbeta and 13 Jbeta primers. Profiled with immunoSEQ multiplex PCR; TCRdb holds only in-frame clones, not every one. This sample has about 160,000 clones, with 65% to 80% found just once. Specimen: PBMCs. The receptors come from a woman aged 40 to 55 in good health and CMV-seropositive.

Only one count was recorded for this clone. The gene calls are TRBV2 and TRBJ2-7; maybe TRBD1 (6 bases). CDR3 size: 13 residues. V was clipped by 5 bases and J by 0 bases, with 8 bases between them. Germline values: CDR1 SNHLY, CDR2 FYNNEI. The CDR3 sequence: CASSKQGSYEQYF. In DNA, the CDR3 is TGTGCCAGCAGTAAACAGGGCTCCTACGAGCAGTACTTC.

The CDR3 DNA reads TGTGCCAGCAGCTCGATCGGACAGGGTCGCGGTTCACTGTTTTTT. Protein sequence: CASSSIGQGRGSLFF. The chain joins TRBV13 to TRBJ1-4; 8 nucleotides match TRBD1. CDR1 and CDR2 from the germline V gene are PRHDT and FYEKMQ (reference sequence). The CDR3 sequence is 15 residues long. Germline trimming cut 4 bases from V and 13 bases from J; bases unmatched to any gene: 14.

This clone was picked up a small number of times. This chain joins TRBV9 and TRBJ2-3; weak D call: TRBD1 (5 bases). The CDR3 consists of 16 residues. Trimming shortened V by 0 bases and J by 3 bases, and 14 bases separated the two germline ends. The germline gives CDR1 SGDLS, CDR2 YYNGEE. The CDR3 nucleotides read TGTGCCAGCAGCGTAGCGGCAGGGATGAATACAGATACGCAGTATTTT. Its protein product is CASSVAAGMNTDTQYF.

This sequence joins TRBV20-1 and TRBJ2-5; no reliable D call. Germline CDR1 and CDR2: DFQATT and SNEGSKA (reference sequence). The CDR3 runs 11 residues. Trimming took off 5 bases at V and 4 bases at J, with 8 bases between the two ends. The chain's CDR3 is CSAPERETQYF. The CDR3 bases are TGCAGTGCTCCAGAGCGAGAGACCCAGTACTTC.

This clone was recorded once. J is TRBJ2-5 and V is TRBV11-3; TRBD2 agrees at 9 bases. This CDR3 is built from 16 residues. The V segment lost 2 bases and the J segment 1 base; nucleotides outside the gene matches: 5. Germline V gene data show CDR1 as SGHNT and CDR2 as YENEEA. Here the CDR3 DNA reads TGTGCCAGCAGCTTATGGGGACTAGCACGCCAAGAGACCCAGTACTTC. Amino acids: CASSLWGLARQETQYF.

This chain joins TRBV6-6 and TRBJ1-5; D is uncertain. V was shortened by 3 bases and J by 0 bases, with 9 bases between the two germline ends. The CDR3 spans 15 residues. Germline CDR1 reads MNHNY; CDR2 reads SVGAGI (reference sequence). DNA for the CDR3: TGTGCCAGCAGTTATATCGACAATAGCAATCAGCCCCAGCATTTT. Encoded protein: CASSYIDNSNQPQHF.

This clone was seen a single time. The chain carries TRBV6-5 and TRBJ1-2; 11 bases map to TRBD1. The CDR3 is 15 amino acids. Germline lookup yields CDR1 MNHEY and CDR2 SVGAGI. The J segment lost 5 bases and the V segment lost 4 bases, leaving 6 bases of the junction unmatched. CDR3 sequence reads: CASSSLGQGAYGYTF. CDR3 bases: TGTGCCAGCAGTTCTCTCGGACAGGGGGCTTATGGCTACACCTTC.

This clone appeared once. The chain has TRBV7-8 and TRBJ2-3, with D possibly matching TRBD2 (5 bases). Germline CDR1 and CDR2: SGHVS and FQNEAQ. V was cut by 1 base and J by 7 bases, with 12 bases left in between. This CDR3 has 14 amino acids. CDR3 sequence: CASSLGDSVNTQYF. The CDR3 DNA follows: TGTGCCAGCAGCTTAGGTGATAGCGTTAATACGCAGTATTTT. The full variable domain, its missing parts supplied by reference TRBV7-8 and TRBJ2-3, is GAGVSQSPRYKVAKRGQDVALRCDPISGHVSLFWYQQALGQGPEFLTYFQNEAQLDKSGLPSDRFFAERPEGSVSTLKIQRTQQEDSAVYLCASSLGDSVNTQYFGPGTRLTVL.

J is TRBJ2-7 and V is TRBV29-1, with D possibly matching TRBD1 (6 bases). This CDR3 is 12 amino acids long. With 3 bases removed from V and 2 bases from J, the gap between germline ends came to 8 bases. Germline V lookup: CDR1 SQVTM, CDR2 ANQGSEA. The CDR3 region has the DNA TGCAGCGTTGAGGGGACAACCTACGAGCAGTACTTC. Encoded protein: CSVEGTTYEQYF.

The chain recombines TRBV5-4 with TRBJ2-5; 8 nucleotides align to TRBD1. The junction had 6 bases not matched to a gene; V was cut back by 1 base and J by 4 bases. CDR3 size: 15 residues. Germline CDR1 reads SGHNT; CDR2 reads YYREEE (reference sequence). CDR3 in DNA: TGTGCCAGCAGCTTGTATGGGACAGGACGAGAGACCCAGTACTTC. This sequence encodes CASSLYGTGRETQYF.

V is TRBV4-3 and J is TRBJ2-6; tentative D call: TRBD1 (5 bases). The germline gives CDR1 LGHNA, CDR2 YSLEER. This CDR3 has 18 residues. V shed 0 bases and J shed 0 bases, with 12 bases lying between them. This CDR3 reads CASSQDHRTRSGANVLTF. In DNA form, the CDR3 reads TGCGCCAGCAGCCAAGATCATAGGACACGCTCTGGGGCCAACGTCCTGACTTTC.